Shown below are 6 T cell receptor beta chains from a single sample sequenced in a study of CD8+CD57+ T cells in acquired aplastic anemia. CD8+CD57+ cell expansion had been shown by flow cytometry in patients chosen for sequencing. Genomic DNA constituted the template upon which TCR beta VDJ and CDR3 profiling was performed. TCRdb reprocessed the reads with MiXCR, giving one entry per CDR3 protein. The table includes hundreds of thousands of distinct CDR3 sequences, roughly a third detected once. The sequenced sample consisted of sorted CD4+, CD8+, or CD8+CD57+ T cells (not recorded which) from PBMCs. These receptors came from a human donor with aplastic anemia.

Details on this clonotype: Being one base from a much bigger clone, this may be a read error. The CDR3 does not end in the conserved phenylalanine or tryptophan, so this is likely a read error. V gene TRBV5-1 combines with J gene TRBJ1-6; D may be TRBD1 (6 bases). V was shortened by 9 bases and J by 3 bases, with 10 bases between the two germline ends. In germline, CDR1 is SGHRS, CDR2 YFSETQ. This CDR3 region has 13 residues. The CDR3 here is CATRGDYNSPLHS. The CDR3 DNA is TGCGCCACCAGGGGCGACTATAATTCACCCCTCCACTCT.

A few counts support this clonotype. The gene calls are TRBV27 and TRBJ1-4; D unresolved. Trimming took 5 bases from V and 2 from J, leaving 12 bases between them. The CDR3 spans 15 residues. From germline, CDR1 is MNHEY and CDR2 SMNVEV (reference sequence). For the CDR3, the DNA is TGTGCCAGCAGTGTAGGGTCAGGCACTAATGAAAAACTGTTTTTT. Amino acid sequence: CASSVGSGTNEKLFF.

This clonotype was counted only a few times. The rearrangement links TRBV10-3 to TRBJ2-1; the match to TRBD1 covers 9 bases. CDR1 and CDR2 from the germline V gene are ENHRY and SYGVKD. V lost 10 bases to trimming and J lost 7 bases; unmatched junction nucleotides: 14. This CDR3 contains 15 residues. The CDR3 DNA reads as TGTGCCAGCAGCTCCATGGGACAGGGAGGAAATGAGCAGTTCTTC. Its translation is CASSSMGQGGNEQFF.

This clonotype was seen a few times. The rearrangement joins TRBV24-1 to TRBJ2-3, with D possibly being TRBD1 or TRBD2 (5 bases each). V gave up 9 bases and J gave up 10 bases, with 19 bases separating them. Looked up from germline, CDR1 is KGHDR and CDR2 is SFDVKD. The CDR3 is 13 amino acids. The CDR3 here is CATGSAGARSQYF. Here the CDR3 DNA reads TGTGCCACCGGCTCGGCCGGGGCCAGGTCGCAGTATTTT.

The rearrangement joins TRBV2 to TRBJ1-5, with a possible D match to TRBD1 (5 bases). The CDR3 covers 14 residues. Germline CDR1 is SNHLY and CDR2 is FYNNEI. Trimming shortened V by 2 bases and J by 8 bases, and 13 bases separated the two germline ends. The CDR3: CASSEQGVNEPQHF. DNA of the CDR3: TGTGCCAGCAGTGAACAGGGTGTGAATGAGCCCCAGCATTTT.

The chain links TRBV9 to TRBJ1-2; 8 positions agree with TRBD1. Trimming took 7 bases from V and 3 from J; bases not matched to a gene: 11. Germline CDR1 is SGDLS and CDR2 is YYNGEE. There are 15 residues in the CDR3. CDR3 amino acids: CASSSKPGQDYGYTF. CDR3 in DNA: TGTGCCAGCTCATCCAAACCGGGACAGGACTATGGCTACACCTTC. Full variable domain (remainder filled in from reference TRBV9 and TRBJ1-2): DSGVTQTPKHLITATGQRVTLRCSPRSGDLSVYWYQQSLDQGLQFLIQYYNGEERAKGNILERFSAQQFPDLHSELNLSSLELGDSALYFCASSSKPGQDYGYTFGSGTRLTVV.